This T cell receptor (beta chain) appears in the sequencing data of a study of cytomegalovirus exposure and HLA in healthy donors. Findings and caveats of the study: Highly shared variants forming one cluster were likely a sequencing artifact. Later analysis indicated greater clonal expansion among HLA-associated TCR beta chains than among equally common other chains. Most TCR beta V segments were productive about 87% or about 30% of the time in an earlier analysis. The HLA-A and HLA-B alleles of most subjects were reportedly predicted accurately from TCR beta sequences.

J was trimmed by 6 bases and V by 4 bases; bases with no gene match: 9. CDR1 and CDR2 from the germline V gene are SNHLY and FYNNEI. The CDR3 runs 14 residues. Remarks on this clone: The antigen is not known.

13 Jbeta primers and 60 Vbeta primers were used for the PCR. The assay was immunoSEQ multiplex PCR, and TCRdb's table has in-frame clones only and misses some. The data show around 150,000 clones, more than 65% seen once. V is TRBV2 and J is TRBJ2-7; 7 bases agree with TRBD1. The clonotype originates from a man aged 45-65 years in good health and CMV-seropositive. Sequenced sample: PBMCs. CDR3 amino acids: CASSGDSYYCEQYF. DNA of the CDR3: TGTGCCAGCAGTGGGGACAGCTACTACTGCGAGCAGTACTTC. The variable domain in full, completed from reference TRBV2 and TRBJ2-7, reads EPEVTQTPSHQVTQMGQEVILRCVPISNHLYFYWYRQILGQKVEFLVSFYNNEISEKSEIFDDQFSVERPDGSNFTLKIRSTKLEDSAMYFCASSGDSYYCEQYFGPGTRLTVT.